The source of this T cell receptor beta chain is a study of T cells after yellow fever vaccination. The wider study: Low-cell-number fractions underwent preparation using SMART-Seq v4 Ultra Low Input.

The germline V gene has CDR1 MNHEY and CDR2 SVGAGI. The ends lost 5 bases at V and 9 bases at J; junction bases unmatched: 18. The CDR3 runs 16 residues. From the 5' RACE reads, TCRdb called clonotypes with MiXCR, one entry per CDR3 protein. The sample comprises under 400,000 distinct CDR3 sequences, about 12% of which are singletons, and 3.2% rests with the top ten. This clonotype was detected once. Its antigen remains unknown. Overall study findings and caveats: In post-booster samples, most primary-vaccination clones reappeared (approximately 97% CD4, about 91% CD8). The study found a weaker secondary response that peaked faster, day 5 versus 15. In FACS-sorted repertoires, abundant clonotypes from the bulk population could appear as contaminants.

This clonotype was obtained from a man aged 18-30 years who received the YFV17D yellow fever vaccine. The specimen comprised CD4+ T cells sorted from PBMCs, sampled 15 days after the yellow fever booster vaccination. The chain is built from TRBV6-5 and TRBJ2-7; the match to TRBD1 covers 8 bases. Here the CDR3 DNA reads TGTGCCAGCAGTCCCGAGCCCGGACAGGGCGAAGTAAGGCAGTACTTC. Its protein product is CASSPEPGQGEVRQYF.